This passage covers 7 T cell receptor beta chains from one sample sequenced in a study of blood T cell repertoires in COVID-19. Sequencing used immunoSEQ multiplex PCR; TCRdb keeps in-frame clones, though not all of them. Of some 340,000 clones in the sample, 90% are singletons; the top ten hold roughly 3.9%. Sequenced sample: PBMCs or T cells enriched from blood (not recorded which). These receptors were obtained from a woman aged 30 to 39 who had been exposed to COVID-19.

The V and J genes are TRBV13 and TRBJ1-2; 12 bases agree with TRBD1. CDR1 and CDR2 (germline): PRHDT, FYEKMQ (reference sequence). V shed 1 base and J 2 bases; nucleotides not matched to a gene: 11. The CDR3 totals 19 residues. CDR3 coding DNA: TGTGCCAGCAGCTTAGACCCGGGACAGGGGGCTTTTGGAAACTATGGCTACACCTTC. It specifies CASSLDPGQGAFGNYGYTF. The complete variable domain, with remaining parts taken from reference TRBV13 and TRBJ1-2, reads AAGVIQSPRHLIKEKRETATLKCYPIPRHDTVYWYQQGPGQDPQFLISFYEKMQSDKGSIPDRFSAQQFSDYHSELNMSSLELGDSALYFCASSLDPGQGAFGNYGYTFGSGTRLTVV.

V and J are TRBV3-1 (or the pseudogene TRBV3-2) and TRBJ1-6, with D perhaps matching TRBD1 (6 bases). V shed 0 bases and J shed 7 bases, with 10 bases lying between them. CDR3 length equals 15 residues. Germline V gives CDR1 LGHDT, CDR2 YNNKEL (reference sequence). In nucleotides, the CDR3 is TGTGCCAGCAGCCAAGACCCGGACAGAAATTCACCCCTCCACTTT. This gives the protein CASSQDPDRNSPLHF.

The rearrangement links TRBV6-5 to TRBJ1-4, with 10 bases lining up with TRBD1. The CDR3 totals 13 residues. The germline V gene encodes CDR1 MNHEY and CDR2 SVGAGI. J lost 9 bases, V lost 6 bases, and 4 bases had no gene match. CDR3 sequence (DNA): TGTGCCAGCAGGAGGACAGGGGGTCAAAAACTGTTTTTT. Translation: CASRRTGGQKLFF.

The chain links TRBV29-1 to TRBJ1-2, with no clear D. V was pared by 3 bases and J by 5 bases, with 13 bases between. The CDR3 totals 13 residues. Germline assignment: CDR1 SQVTM and CDR2 ANQGSEA. The CDR3: CSVDSGVGYGYTF. Written as DNA, the CDR3 is TGCAGCGTTGACAGCGGGGTTGGGTATGGCTACACCTTC.

The CDR3 here is CASSVGGVGEQFF. The CDR3 nucleotides are TGTGCCAGCAGCGTAGGCGGGGTGGGGGAGCAGTTCTTC. The chain links TRBV9 to TRBJ2-1; possible D gene TRBD2, 6 bases. CDR1 and CDR2 (germline): SGDLS, YYNGEE. V was clipped by 0 bases and J by 10 bases, with 11 bases between them. The CDR3 has 13 amino acids.

The chain links TRBV19 to TRBJ1-2, with D maybe TRBD1 (5 bases). This CDR3 has 14 amino acids. Looked up from germline, CDR1 is LNHDA and CDR2 is SQIVND (reference sequence). V gave up 10 bases and J gave up 2 bases, with 17 bases separating them. CDR3 residues: CATLGLSLNYGYTF. CDR3 bases: TGTGCCACTCTGGGACTTAGCCTAAACTATGGCTACACCTTC.

The CDR3 region has the DNA TGCAGCGTGCCCGGAGACGGGGGGGCGGGAAATGAGCAGTTCTTC. Translated: CSVPGDGGAGNEQFF. The chain has TRBV29-1 and TRBJ2-1, with TRBD2 matching over 8 bases. This CDR3 spans 15 amino acids. Germline assignment: CDR1 SQVTM and CDR2 ANQGSEA. Germline trimming cut 6 bases from V and 7 bases from J; bases unmatched to any gene: 14.